This TCR beta chain was sequenced in a study of Ad26.COV2.S vaccination and SARS-CoV-2 variants. Study as a whole: Doses of Ad26.COV2.S were injected into muscle once or twice, 56 days apart.

The protocol was immunoSEQ multiplex PCR, while the TCRdb copy is restricted to in-frame clones and leaves out a portion. This table has 350,000 to 500,000 clones, about 90% appearing once. As to treatment: around 19 received Ad26.COV2.S at low or high dose, single or two shots; 5 received placebo; per-sample allocation not given. All samples were drawn on day 63, counting from the first vaccine or placebo injection. Germline V gene lookup returns CDR1 KGHDR and CDR2 SFDVKD. The J segment lost 1 base and the V segment lost 6 bases, leaving 7 bases of the junction unmatched. The CDR3 is 17 residues long.

The chain is built from TRBV24-1 and TRBJ2-1, with TRBD2 matching 11 bases. The source is a person between 18 and 60 years old who received the Ad26.COV2.S COVID-19 vaccine or a placebo. This material consisted of peripheral blood, taken in a trial of Ad26.COV2.S vaccine versus placebo. This CDR3 reads CATSPLTSGGSYNEQFF. The DNA for the CDR3 is TGTGCCACCAGTCCATTAACTAGCGGGGGTTCCTACAATGAGCAGTTCTTC.